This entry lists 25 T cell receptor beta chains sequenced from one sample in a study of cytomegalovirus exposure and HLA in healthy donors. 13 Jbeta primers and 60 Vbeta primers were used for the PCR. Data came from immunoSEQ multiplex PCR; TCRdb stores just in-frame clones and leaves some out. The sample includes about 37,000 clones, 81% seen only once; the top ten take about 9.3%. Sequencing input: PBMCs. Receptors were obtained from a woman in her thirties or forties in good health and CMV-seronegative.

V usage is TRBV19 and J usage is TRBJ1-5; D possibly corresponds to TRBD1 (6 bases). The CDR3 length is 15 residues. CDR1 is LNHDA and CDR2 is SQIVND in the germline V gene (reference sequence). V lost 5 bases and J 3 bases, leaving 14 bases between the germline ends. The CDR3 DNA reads TGTGCCAGTAGTTTCGGACAGAACCTCAATCAGCCCCAGCATTTT. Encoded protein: CASSFGQNLNQPQHF.

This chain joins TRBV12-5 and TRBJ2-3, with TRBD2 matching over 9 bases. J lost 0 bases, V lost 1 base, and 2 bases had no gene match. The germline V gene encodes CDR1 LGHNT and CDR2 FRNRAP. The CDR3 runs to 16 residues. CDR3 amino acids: CASGLGTSASTDTQYF. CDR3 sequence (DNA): TGTGCTAGTGGTTTGGGGACTAGCGCCAGCACAGATACGCAGTATTTT. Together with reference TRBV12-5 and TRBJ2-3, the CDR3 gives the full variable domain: DARVTQTPRHKVTEMGQEVTMRCQPILGHNTVFWYRQTMMQGLELLAYFRNRAPLDDSGMPKDRFSAEMPDATLATLKIQPSEPRDSAVYFCASGLGTSASTDTQYFGPGTRLTVL.

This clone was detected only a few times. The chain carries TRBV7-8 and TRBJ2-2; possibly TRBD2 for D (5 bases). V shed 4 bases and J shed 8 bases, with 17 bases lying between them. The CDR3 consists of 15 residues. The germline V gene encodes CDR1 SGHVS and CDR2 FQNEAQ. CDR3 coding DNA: TGTGCCAGCAGCTCCAGAAGGACTTTCCAAGGGGAGCTGTTTTTT. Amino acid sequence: CASSSRRTFQGELFF.

The CDR3 sequence: CASSMGGPTEAFF. The CDR3 nucleotides read TGTGCCAGTAGTATGGGGGGACCCACTGAAGCTTTCTTT. This chain connects TRBV19 to TRBJ1-1, with a tentative D call TRBD1 (5 bases). V was pared by 3 bases and J by 4 bases, with 9 bases between. The CDR3 loop spans 13 amino acids. The germline V gene encodes CDR1 LNHDA and CDR2 SQIVND (reference sequence). Supplemented by reference TRBV19 and TRBJ1-1, the full variable domain reads DGGITQSPKYLFRKEGQNVTLSCEQNLNHDAMYWYRQDPGQGLRLIYYSQIVNDFQKGDIAEGYSVSREKKESFPLTVTSAQKNPTAFYLCASSMGGPTEAFFGQGTRLTVV.

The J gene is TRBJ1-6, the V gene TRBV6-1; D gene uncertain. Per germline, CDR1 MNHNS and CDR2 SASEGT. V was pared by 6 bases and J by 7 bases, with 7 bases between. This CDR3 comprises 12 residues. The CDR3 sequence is CASRLTNSPLHF. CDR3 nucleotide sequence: TGTGCCAGCAGGCTTACAAATTCACCCCTCCACTTT.

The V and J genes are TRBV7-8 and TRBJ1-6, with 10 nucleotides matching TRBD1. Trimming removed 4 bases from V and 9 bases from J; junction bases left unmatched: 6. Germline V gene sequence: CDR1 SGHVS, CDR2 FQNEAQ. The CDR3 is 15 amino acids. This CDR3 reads CASSSQGTGVSPLHF. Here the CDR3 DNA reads TGTGCCAGCAGCTCACAGGGGACAGGGGTTTCACCCCTCCACTTT.

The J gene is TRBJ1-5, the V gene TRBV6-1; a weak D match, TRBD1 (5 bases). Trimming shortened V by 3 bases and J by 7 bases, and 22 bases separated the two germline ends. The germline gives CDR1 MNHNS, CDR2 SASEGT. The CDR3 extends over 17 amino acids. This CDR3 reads CASSDRRSGMGSQPQHF. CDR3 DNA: TGTGCCAGCAGTGACCGTCGTTCAGGGATGGGCAGCCAGCCCCAGCATTTT.

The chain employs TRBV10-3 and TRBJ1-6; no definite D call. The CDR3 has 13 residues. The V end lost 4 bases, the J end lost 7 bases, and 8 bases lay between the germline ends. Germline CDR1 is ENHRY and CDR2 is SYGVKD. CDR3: CAISGATNSPLHF. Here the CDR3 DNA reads TGTGCCATCAGTGGGGCCACAAATTCACCCCTCCACTTT.

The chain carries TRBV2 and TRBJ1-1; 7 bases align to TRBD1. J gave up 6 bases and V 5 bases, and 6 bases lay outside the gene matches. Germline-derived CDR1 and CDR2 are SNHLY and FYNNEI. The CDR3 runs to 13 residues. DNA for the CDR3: TGTGCCAGCAGTTCCAGACAGGGCGCTGAAGCTTTCTTT. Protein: CASSSRQGAEAFF. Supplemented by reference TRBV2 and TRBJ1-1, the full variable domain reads EPEVTQTPSHQVTQMGQEVILRCVPISNHLYFYWYRQILGQKVEFLVSFYNNEISEKSEIFDDQFSVERPDGSNFTLKIRSTKLEDSAMYFCASSSRQGAEAFFGQGTRLTVV.

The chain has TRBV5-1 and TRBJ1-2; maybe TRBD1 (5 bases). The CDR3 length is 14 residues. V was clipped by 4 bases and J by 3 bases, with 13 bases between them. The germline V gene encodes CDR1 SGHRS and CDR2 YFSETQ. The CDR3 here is CASSPATEDYGYTF. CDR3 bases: TGCGCCAGCAGCCCGGCGACAGAGGACTATGGCTACACCTTC.

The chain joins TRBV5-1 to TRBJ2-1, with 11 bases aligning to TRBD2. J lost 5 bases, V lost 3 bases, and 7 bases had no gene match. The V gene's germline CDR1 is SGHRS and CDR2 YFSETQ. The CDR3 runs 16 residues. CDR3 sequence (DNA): TGCGCCAGCAGCTGGATGCTAGCGGGGGGAAACAATGAGCAGTTCTTC. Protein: CASSWMLAGGNNEQFF.

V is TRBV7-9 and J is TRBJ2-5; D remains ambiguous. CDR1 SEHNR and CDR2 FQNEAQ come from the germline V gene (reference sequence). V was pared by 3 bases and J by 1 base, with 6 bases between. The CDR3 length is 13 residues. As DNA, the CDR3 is TGTGCCAGCAGCTTGGCACCCCAAGAGACCCAGTACTTC. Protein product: CASSLAPQETQYF.

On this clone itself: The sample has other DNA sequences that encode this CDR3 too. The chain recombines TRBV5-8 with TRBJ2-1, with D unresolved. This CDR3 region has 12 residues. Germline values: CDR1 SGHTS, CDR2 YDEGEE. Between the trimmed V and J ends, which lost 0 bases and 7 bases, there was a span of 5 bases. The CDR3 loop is CASSLDSNEQFF. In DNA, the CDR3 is TGTGCCAGCAGCTTGGACTCAAATGAGCAGTTCTTC.

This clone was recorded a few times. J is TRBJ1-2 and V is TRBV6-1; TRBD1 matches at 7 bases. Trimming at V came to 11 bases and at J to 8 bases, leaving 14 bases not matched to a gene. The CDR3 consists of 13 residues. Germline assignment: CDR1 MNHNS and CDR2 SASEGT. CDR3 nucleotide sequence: TGTGCCTCTTGGCCCTTCAGGGGGAGAGGCTACACCTTC. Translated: CASWPFRGRGYTF.

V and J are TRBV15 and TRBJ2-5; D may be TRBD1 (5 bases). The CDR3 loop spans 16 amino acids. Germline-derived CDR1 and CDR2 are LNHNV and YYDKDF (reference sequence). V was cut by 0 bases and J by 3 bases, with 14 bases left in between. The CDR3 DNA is TGTGCCACCAGCAGAGATCCTCAGGGTGGCAAAGAGACCCAGTACTTC. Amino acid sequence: CATSRDPQGGKETQYF.

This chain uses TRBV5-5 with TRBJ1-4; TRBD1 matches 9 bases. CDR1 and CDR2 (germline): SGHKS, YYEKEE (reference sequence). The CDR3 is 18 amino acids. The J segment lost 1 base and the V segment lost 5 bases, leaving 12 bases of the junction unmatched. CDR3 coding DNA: TGTGCCAGCAGTACCCGGGGACAGGGTTTAGGAACTAATGAAAAACTGTTTTTT. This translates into CASSTRGQGLGTNEKLFF.

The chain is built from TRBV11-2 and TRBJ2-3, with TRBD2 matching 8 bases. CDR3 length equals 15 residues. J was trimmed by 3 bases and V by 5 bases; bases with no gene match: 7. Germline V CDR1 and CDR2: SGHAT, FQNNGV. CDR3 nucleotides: TGTGCCAGCAGCCCTCACGGGGGGGGTACAGATACGCAGTATTTT. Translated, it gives CASSPHGGGTDTQYF.

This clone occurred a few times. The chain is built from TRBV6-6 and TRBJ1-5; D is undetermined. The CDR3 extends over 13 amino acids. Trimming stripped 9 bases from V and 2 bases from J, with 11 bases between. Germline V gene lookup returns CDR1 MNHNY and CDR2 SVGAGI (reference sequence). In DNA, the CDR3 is TGTGCCAGTAATACAGTGGGCAATCAGCCCCAGCATTTT. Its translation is CASNTVGNQPQHF.

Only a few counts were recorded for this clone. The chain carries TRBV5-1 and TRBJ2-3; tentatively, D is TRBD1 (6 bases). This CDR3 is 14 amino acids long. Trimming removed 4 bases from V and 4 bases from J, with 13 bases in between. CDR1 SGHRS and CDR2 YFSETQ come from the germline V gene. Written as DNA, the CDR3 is TGCGCCAGCAGCGAACAGGGAGACGCAGATACGCAGTATTTT. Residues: CASSEQGDADTQYF.

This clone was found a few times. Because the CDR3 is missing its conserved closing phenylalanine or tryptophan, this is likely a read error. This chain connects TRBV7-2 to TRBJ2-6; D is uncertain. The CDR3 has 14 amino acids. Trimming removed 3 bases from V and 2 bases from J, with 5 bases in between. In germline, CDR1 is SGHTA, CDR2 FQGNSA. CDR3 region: CASSFRTGANVLTV. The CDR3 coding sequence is TGTGCCAGCAGCTTCCGAACTGGGGCCAACGTCCTGACTGTC.

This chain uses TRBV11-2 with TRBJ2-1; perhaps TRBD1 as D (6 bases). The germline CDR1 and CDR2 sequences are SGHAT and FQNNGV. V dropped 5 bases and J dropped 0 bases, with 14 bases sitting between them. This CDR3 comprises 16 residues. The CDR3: CASSPIGGSSYNEQFF. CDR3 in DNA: TGTGCCAGCAGCCCGATAGGGGGATCCTCCTACAATGAGCAGTTCTTC. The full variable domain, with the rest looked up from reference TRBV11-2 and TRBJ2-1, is EAGVAQSPRYKIIEKRQSVAFWCNPISGHATLYWYQQILGQGPKLLIQFQNNGVVDDSQLPKDRFSAERLKGVDSTLKIQPAKLEDSAVYLCASSPIGGSSYNEQFFGPGTRLTVL.

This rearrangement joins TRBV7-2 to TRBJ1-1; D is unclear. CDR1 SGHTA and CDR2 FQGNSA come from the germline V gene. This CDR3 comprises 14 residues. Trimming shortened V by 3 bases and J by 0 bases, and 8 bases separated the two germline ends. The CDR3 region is CASSFAGLNTEAFF. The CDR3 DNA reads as TGTGCCAGCAGCTTTGCAGGCTTGAACACTGAAGCTTTCTTT.

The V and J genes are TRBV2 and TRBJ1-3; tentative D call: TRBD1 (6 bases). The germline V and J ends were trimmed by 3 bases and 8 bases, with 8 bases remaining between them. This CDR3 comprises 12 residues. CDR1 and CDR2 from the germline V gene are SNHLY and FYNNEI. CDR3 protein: CASSDNRDTIYF. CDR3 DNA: TGTGCCAGCAGTGACAACAGGGACACCATATATTTT.

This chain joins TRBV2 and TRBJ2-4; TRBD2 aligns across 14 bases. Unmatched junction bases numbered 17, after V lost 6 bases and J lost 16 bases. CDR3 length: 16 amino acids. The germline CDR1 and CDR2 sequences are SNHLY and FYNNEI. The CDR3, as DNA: TGTGCCAGCAGCAGACCTCCGGGGACTAGCGGGGGTATTGTATACTTC. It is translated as CASSRPPGTSGGIVYF. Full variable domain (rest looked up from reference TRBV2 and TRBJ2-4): EPEVTQTPSHQVTQMGQEVILRCVPISNHLYFYWYRQILGQKVEFLVSFYNNEISEKSEIFDDQFSVERPDGSNFTLKIRSTKLEDSAMYFCASSRPPGTSGGIVYFGAGTRLSVL.

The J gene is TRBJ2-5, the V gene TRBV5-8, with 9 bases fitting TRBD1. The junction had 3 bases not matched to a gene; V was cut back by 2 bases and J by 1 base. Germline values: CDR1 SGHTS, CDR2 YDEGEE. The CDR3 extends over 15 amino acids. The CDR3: CASSLGDRAQETQYF. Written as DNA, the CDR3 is TGTGCCAGCAGCTTAGGGGACAGGGCCCAAGAGACCCAGTACTTC. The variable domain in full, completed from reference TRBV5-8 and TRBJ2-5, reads EAGVTQSPTHLIKTRGQQATLRCSPISGHTSVYWYQQALGLGLQFLLWYDEGEERNRGNFPPRFSGRQFPNYSSELNVNALELEDSALYLCASSLGDRAQETQYFGPGTRLLVL.